This passage covers 15 T cell receptor beta chains from one sample sequenced in a study of T cells in Graves' hyperthyroidism and ophthalmopathy. Amplification targeted TCR beta CDR3 regions from RNA transcripts. First-round RT-PCR targeting the TCR CDR3 was performed with the HTBI primer set. TCRdb reanalysed the multiplex PCR reads using MiXCR and keeps one entry per CDR3 protein. The top ten clones hold roughly 52% of a sample with 300,000 to 400,000 distinct CDR3 sequences, around 20% of them seen once. Sequencing used blood. These receptor sequences come from a woman between 50 and 59 years old with Graves' hyperthyroidism.

This clonotype was seen a handful of times. The chain joins TRBV5-8 to TRBJ2-3; D remains unclear. Germline lookup yields CDR1 SGHTS and CDR2 YDEGEE. The CDR3 spans 14 residues. Trimming took off 0 bases at V and 6 bases at J, with 11 bases between the two ends. The CDR3, as DNA: TGTGCCAGCAGCTTGGGCGGATACCTCGATACGCAGTATTTT. The encoded protein is CASSLGGYLDTQYF.

V and J are TRBV6-1 and TRBJ1-5; D call uncertain. Germline V gene lookup returns CDR1 MNHNS and CDR2 SASEGT. With 4 bases removed from V and 6 bases from J, the gap between germline ends came to 13 bases. The CDR3 is 14 amino acids. CDR3 amino acids: CASSVGSSLQPQHF. CDR3 DNA: TGTGCCAGCAGTGTCGGGAGCAGTCTTCAGCCCCAGCATTTT.

This clonotype has more than one count but fewer than ten. The gene calls are TRBV12-5 and TRBJ2-1, with a tentative D call TRBD1 (5 bases). From germline, CDR1 is LGHNT and CDR2 FRNRAP. The CDR3 length is 15 residues. Trimming shortened V by 4 bases and J by 1 base, and 11 bases separated the two germline ends. The CDR3 here is CASGSRRDSYNEQFF. The DNA for the CDR3 is TGTGCTAGTGGTTCCCGCAGGGATTCCTACAATGAGCAGTTCTTC.

This clonotype occurred many times. V gene TRBV20-1 combines with J gene TRBJ1-5; a weak D match, TRBD1 (5 bases). The V end lost 0 bases, the J end lost 6 bases, and 15 bases lay between the germline ends. This CDR3 has 15 residues. Germline values: CDR1 DFQATT, CDR2 SNEGSKA (reference sequence). CDR3 bases: TGCAGTGCTAGAGATCGTTTAGGACAAGGTCAGCCCCAGCATTTT. Protein product: CSARDRLGQGQPQHF.

The chain has TRBV28 and TRBJ2-7, with TRBD2 matching over 7 bases. Germline V gives CDR1 MDHEN, CDR2 SYDVKM. CDR3 size: 15 residues. V dropped 2 bases and J dropped 6; count of bases not matched to a gene: 10. The CDR3 nucleotides are TGTGCCAGCAGTTTAGGGGGAGCGGGGTCGACCGAGCAGTACTTC. It is translated as CASSLGGAGSTEQYF.

About this clonotype: A much larger clone lies a single base off, so this may be a read error. The V gene is TRBV28, the J gene TRBJ1-2; 8 bases are a match to TRBD1. V was clipped by 4 bases and J by 5 bases; unmatched bases: 15. Germline V CDR1 and CDR2: MDHEN, SYDVKM. The CDR3 has 17 amino acids. In DNA form, the CDR3 reads TGTGCCAGCAGTTCGCCCGGATTCAGGGGGCGGGGGTATGGCTACACCTTC. The encoded protein is CASSSPGFRGRGYGYTF.

The chain links TRBV20-1 to TRBJ1-1, with 10 bases fitting TRBD1. This CDR3 is built from 14 residues. From germline, CDR1 is DFQATT and CDR2 SNEGSKA (reference sequence). V gave up 5 bases and J gave up 5 bases; unmatched junction bases: 8. The CDR3 is CSAGDRGGGTEAFF. CDR3 coding DNA: TGCAGTGCTGGGGACAGGGGAGGAGGAACTGAAGCTTTCTTT.

As to this clonotype: A much larger clonotype is one base distant, so this may be a read error. The V gene is TRBV27, the J gene TRBJ1-6; TRBD1 matches at 10 bases. The CDR3 has 14 amino acids. CDR1 is MNHEY, CDR2 SMNVEV, per germline (reference sequence). Here the CDR3 reads CASRMTGGHSPPHF. CDR3 bases: TGTGCCAGCAGAATGACAGGGGGCCATTCACCCCCCCACTTT.

The CDR3 spells CASSSPARASGNTIYF. DNA for the CDR3: TGTGCCAGCAGCTCGCCGGCCAGAGCCTCTGGAAACACCATATATTTT. The chain carries TRBV28 and TRBJ1-3, with D hard to call. Trimming pared 6 bases from V and 0 bases from J, leaving 15 bases between. This CDR3 has 16 amino acids. CDR1 and CDR2 (germline): MDHEN, SYDVKM.

The chain links TRBV11-3 to TRBJ2-3; D gene ambiguous. CDR1 and CDR2 (germline): SGHNT, YENEEA. V was trimmed by 1 base and J by 0 bases, leaving 8 bases between them. CDR3 length equals 15 residues. The CDR3 nucleotides read TGTGCCAGCAGCTTAGTTGGACGGAGCACAGATACGCAGTATTTT. This gives the protein CASSLVGRSTDTQYF. Based on the CDR3 plus reference TRBV11-3 and TRBJ2-3, the full variable domain is EAGVVQSPRYKIIEKKQPVAFWCNPISGHNTLYWYLQNLGQGPELLIRYENEEAVDDSQLPKDRFSAERLKGVDSTLKIQPAELGDSAVYLCASSLVGRSTDTQYFGPGTRLTVL.

The chain is built from TRBV12-3 or TRBV12-4 and TRBJ2-7, with TRBD1 matching over 7 bases. V trimming: 5 bases; J trimming: 0 bases; junction bases outside the gene matches: 7. The CDR3 has 15 amino acids. In nucleotides, the CDR3 is TGTGCCAGCAGTCGGACAGGCCGTAGCTCCTACGAGCAGTACTTC. This gives the protein CASSRTGRSSYEQYF.

This clonotype appeared many times. The chain combines TRBV20-1 with TRBJ2-2, with 11 nucleotides matching TRBD1. Germline assignment: CDR1 DFQATT and CDR2 SNEGSKA (reference sequence). V shed 0 bases, J shed 7 bases, and the junction held 4 bases outside the gene matches. The CDR3 runs 15 residues. CDR3 sequence (DNA): TGCAGTGCTAGAGAGGGGACAGGGGGATTCGGGGAGCTGTTTTTT. This sequence encodes CSAREGTGGFGELFF.

This clonotype was counted many times. J is TRBJ2-3 and V is TRBV2; TRBD2 might be the D (5 bases). The CDR3 is made up of 14 amino acids. Trimming removed 8 bases at V and 2 bases at J, with 14 bases between. Per germline, CDR1 SNHLY and CDR2 FYNNEI. This chain's CDR3 is CASRSGFFTDTQYF. The CDR3 DNA sequence: TGTGCCAGCCGAAGCGGTTTTTTCACAGATACGCAGTATTTT.

In its sample, this clonotype was seen a few times. The V call is TRBV9, the J call TRBJ2-3, with D perhaps TRBD2 (5 bases). The CDR3 spans 15 residues. CDR1 and CDR2 from the germline V gene are SGDLS and YYNGEE. The V end lost 0 bases, the J end lost 2 bases, and 10 bases lay between the germline ends. The CDR3 here is CASSVGAENTDTQYF. The CDR3 DNA sequence: TGTGCCAGCAGCGTAGGAGCGGAGAACACAGATACGCAGTATTTT.

This clonotype showed up many times. The V and J genes are TRBV7-8 and TRBJ1-2, with TRBD1 identical over 12 bases. This CDR3 contains 17 residues. V trimming: 0 bases; J trimming: 7 bases; junction bases outside the gene matches: 9. Germline V gene data show CDR1 as SGHVS and CDR2 as FQNEAQ. The CDR3, as DNA: TGTGCCAGCAGCTTAGCGCACCGGGACAGGGGGCTGGTTGGCTACACCTTC. This translates into CASSLAHRDRGLVGYTF.